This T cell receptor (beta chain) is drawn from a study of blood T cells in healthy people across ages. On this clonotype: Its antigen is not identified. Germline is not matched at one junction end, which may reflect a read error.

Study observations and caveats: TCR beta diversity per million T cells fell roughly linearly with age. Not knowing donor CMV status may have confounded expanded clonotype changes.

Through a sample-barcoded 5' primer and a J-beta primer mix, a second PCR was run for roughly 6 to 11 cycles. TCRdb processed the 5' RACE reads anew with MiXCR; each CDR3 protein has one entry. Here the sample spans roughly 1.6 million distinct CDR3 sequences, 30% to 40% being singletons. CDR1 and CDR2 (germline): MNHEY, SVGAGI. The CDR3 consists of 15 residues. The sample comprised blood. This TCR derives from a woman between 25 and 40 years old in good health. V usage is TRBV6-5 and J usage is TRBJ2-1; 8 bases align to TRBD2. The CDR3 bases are TGTGCCAGCAGTTTGGGACTAGAGGCCTACATTGAGCAGTTCTTC. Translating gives CASSLGLEAYIEQFF.